The 14 T cell receptor beta chains presented below share a single source sample, sequenced in a study of blood T cell repertoires in COVID-19. Method: immunoSEQ multiplex PCR; TCRdb's copy keeps in-frame clones and lacks some. The sample consists of 250,000 to 400,000 clones, more than 75% of them appearing once. Sequencing input: PBMCs or T cells enriched from blood (not recorded which). These receptors were obtained from a man aged 60 to 75 who had recovered from COVID-19.

The V and J genes are TRBV10-3 and TRBJ1-1; perhaps TRBD1 as D (5 bases). The CDR3 length is 12 residues. CDR1 is ENHRY, CDR2 SYGVKD, per germline. V dropped 3 bases and J dropped 5 bases, with 7 bases sitting between them. The CDR3 spells CAISDRVTEAFF. The CDR3 coding sequence is TGTGCCATCAGTGACAGGGTGACTGAAGCTTTCTTT.

In DNA, the CDR3 is TGTGCCAGCAGCTCCCCAAACAGGGGGCTTTACAATGAGCAGTTCTTC. Protein: CASSSPNRGLYNEQFF. The rearrangement links TRBV7-9 to TRBJ2-1, with TRBD1 matching over 9 bases. Germline lookup yields CDR1 SEHNR and CDR2 FQNEAQ (reference sequence). V was clipped by 4 bases and J by 4 bases; unmatched bases: 8. The CDR3 has 16 residues.

V and J are TRBV4-3 and TRBJ2-7; D is possibly TRBD1 (6 bases). Trimming shortened V by 4 bases and J by 2 bases, and 9 bases separated the two germline ends. This CDR3 spans 13 amino acids. The germline V gene has CDR1 LGHNA and CDR2 YSLEER. The DNA of the CDR3 is TGCGCCAGCAGCCTGTGGACAGCCTACGAGCAGTACTTC. Translation gives CASSLWTAYEQYF.

The genes are TRBV9 and TRBJ2-6, with D possibly matching TRBD2 (7 bases). V lost 6 bases and J 0 bases, leaving 13 bases between the germline ends. This CDR3 is 16 amino acids long. Germline CDR1 is SGDLS and CDR2 is YYNGEE. The DNA of the CDR3 is TGTGCCAGCACCAAGGGGGGGAACTCTGGGGCCAACGTCCTGACTTTC. As protein: CASTKGGNSGANVLTF.

J is TRBJ1-1 and V is TRBV7-8, with D possibly TRBD1 on 5 matching bases. Looked up from germline, CDR1 is SGHVS and CDR2 is FQNEAQ. The CDR3 is 14 residues long. Trimming removed 5 bases at V and 2 bases at J, with 12 bases between. DNA of the CDR3: TGTGCCAGCAGCCCCCTGACAGAAAACACTGAAGCTTTCTTT. Translated, it gives CASSPLTENTEAFF.

The chain recombines TRBV5-1 with TRBJ2-2; 12 bases map to TRBD1. Per the germline V gene, CDR1 is SGHRS and CDR2 is YFSETQ. The ends lost 3 bases at V and 6 bases at J; junction bases unmatched: 3. The CDR3 length is 15 residues. CDR3 protein: CASSSGTGGPGELFF. CDR3 DNA sequence: TGCGCCAGCAGCTCCGGGACAGGGGGCCCCGGGGAGCTGTTTTTT.

The rearrangement links TRBV4-3 to TRBJ2-1; TRBD1 might be the D (5 bases). CDR1 and CDR2 (germline): LGHNA, YSLEER. This CDR3 is 14 amino acids long. Trimming left V 10 bases short and J 0 bases short, with 13 bases between. The CDR3 region is CATKQDRSYNEQFF. The CDR3 DNA follows: TGCGCCACGAAACAGGACCGCTCCTACAATGAGCAGTTCTTC.

The chain carries TRBV14 and TRBJ2-3; D perhaps matches TRBD2 (5 bases). The length of the CDR3 is 16 residues. Trimming took 5 bases from V and 3 from J, leaving 18 bases between them. Germline-derived CDR1 and CDR2 are SGHDN and FVKESK. The CDR3 here is CASSERAAGWTDTQYF. The CDR3 DNA reads TGTGCCAGCAGCGAAAGAGCGGCAGGATGGACAGATACGCAGTATTTT.

This clone was seen just once. V usage is TRBV9 and J usage is TRBJ1-6, with D unclear. There are 15 residues in the CDR3. Germline lookup yields CDR1 SGDLS and CDR2 YYNGEE. V lost 5 bases and J 6 bases, leaving 15 bases between the germline ends. DNA for the CDR3: TGTGCCAGCAGAACCACAAGTTCGGGTAATTCACCCCTCCACTTT. Its protein product is CASRTTSSGNSPLHF.

This clone was recorded only once. V gene TRBV20-1 combines with J gene TRBJ2-1, with TRBD2 as a possible D gene (6 bases). The CDR3 length is 14 residues. The germline CDR1 and CDR2 sequences are DFQATT and SNEGSKA (reference sequence). The V end lost 5 bases, the J end lost 2 bases, and 13 bases lay between the germline ends. CDR3 nucleotides: TGCAGTGCTGGTGCCGCGGGGCCCTACAATGAGCAGTTCTTC. It yields the protein CSAGAAGPYNEQFF.

This chain connects TRBV19 to TRBJ2-2, with 11 bases identical to TRBD2. V shed 3 bases, J shed 3 bases, and the junction held 9 bases outside the gene matches. This CDR3 comprises 18 residues. In germline, CDR1 is LNHDA, CDR2 SQIVND (reference sequence). The CDR3 here is CASSILLAGDIYTGELFF. The CDR3 region has the DNA TGTGCCAGTAGTATTTTACTAGCGGGAGATATATACACCGGGGAGCTGTTTTTT.

This chain uses TRBV6-5 with TRBJ2-5, with 10 positions matching TRBD1. This CDR3 region has 15 residues. CDR1 is MNHEY and CDR2 is SVGAGI in the germline V gene. Trimming took 3 bases from V and 4 from J; bases not matched to a gene: 5. The CDR3 here is CASSYSGQGRETQYF. The CDR3 region has the DNA TGTGCCAGCAGTTATTCGGGACAGGGGCGAGAGACCCAGTACTTC.

The chain couples TRBV9 to TRBJ2-2; tentatively, D is TRBD1 (5 bases). Per germline, CDR1 SGDLS and CDR2 YYNGEE. The CDR3 has 16 amino acids. V was cut by 0 bases and J by 0 bases, with 9 bases left in between. The CDR3 region is CASSVVGAANTGELFF. The DNA for the CDR3 is TGTGCCAGCAGCGTAGTAGGGGCTGCGAACACCGGGGAGCTGTTTTTT.

This rearrangement joins TRBV6-2 or TRBV6-3 to TRBJ1-3, with D hard to call. Germline V CDR1 and CDR2: MNHEY, SVGEGT. Trimming removed 0 bases from V and 2 bases from J, with 11 bases in between. The CDR3 spans 16 residues. CDR3 nucleotide sequence: TGTGCCAGCAGTTACTCAAATAGCCACGCTGGAAACACCATATATTTT. Amino acids: CASSYSNSHAGNTIYF.